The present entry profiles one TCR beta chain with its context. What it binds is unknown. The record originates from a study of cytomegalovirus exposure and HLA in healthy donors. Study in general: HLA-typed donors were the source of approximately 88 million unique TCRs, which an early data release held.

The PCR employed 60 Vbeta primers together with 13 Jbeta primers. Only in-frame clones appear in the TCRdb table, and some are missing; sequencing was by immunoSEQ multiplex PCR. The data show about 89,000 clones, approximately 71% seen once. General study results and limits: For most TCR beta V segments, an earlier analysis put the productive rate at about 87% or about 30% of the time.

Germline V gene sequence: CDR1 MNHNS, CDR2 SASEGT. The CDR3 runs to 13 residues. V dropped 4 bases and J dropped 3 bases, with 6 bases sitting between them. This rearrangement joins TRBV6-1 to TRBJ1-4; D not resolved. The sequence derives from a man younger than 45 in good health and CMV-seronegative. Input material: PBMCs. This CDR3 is CASSGSANEKLFF. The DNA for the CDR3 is TGTGCCAGCAGTGGTAGCGCTAATGAAAAACTGTTTTTT.